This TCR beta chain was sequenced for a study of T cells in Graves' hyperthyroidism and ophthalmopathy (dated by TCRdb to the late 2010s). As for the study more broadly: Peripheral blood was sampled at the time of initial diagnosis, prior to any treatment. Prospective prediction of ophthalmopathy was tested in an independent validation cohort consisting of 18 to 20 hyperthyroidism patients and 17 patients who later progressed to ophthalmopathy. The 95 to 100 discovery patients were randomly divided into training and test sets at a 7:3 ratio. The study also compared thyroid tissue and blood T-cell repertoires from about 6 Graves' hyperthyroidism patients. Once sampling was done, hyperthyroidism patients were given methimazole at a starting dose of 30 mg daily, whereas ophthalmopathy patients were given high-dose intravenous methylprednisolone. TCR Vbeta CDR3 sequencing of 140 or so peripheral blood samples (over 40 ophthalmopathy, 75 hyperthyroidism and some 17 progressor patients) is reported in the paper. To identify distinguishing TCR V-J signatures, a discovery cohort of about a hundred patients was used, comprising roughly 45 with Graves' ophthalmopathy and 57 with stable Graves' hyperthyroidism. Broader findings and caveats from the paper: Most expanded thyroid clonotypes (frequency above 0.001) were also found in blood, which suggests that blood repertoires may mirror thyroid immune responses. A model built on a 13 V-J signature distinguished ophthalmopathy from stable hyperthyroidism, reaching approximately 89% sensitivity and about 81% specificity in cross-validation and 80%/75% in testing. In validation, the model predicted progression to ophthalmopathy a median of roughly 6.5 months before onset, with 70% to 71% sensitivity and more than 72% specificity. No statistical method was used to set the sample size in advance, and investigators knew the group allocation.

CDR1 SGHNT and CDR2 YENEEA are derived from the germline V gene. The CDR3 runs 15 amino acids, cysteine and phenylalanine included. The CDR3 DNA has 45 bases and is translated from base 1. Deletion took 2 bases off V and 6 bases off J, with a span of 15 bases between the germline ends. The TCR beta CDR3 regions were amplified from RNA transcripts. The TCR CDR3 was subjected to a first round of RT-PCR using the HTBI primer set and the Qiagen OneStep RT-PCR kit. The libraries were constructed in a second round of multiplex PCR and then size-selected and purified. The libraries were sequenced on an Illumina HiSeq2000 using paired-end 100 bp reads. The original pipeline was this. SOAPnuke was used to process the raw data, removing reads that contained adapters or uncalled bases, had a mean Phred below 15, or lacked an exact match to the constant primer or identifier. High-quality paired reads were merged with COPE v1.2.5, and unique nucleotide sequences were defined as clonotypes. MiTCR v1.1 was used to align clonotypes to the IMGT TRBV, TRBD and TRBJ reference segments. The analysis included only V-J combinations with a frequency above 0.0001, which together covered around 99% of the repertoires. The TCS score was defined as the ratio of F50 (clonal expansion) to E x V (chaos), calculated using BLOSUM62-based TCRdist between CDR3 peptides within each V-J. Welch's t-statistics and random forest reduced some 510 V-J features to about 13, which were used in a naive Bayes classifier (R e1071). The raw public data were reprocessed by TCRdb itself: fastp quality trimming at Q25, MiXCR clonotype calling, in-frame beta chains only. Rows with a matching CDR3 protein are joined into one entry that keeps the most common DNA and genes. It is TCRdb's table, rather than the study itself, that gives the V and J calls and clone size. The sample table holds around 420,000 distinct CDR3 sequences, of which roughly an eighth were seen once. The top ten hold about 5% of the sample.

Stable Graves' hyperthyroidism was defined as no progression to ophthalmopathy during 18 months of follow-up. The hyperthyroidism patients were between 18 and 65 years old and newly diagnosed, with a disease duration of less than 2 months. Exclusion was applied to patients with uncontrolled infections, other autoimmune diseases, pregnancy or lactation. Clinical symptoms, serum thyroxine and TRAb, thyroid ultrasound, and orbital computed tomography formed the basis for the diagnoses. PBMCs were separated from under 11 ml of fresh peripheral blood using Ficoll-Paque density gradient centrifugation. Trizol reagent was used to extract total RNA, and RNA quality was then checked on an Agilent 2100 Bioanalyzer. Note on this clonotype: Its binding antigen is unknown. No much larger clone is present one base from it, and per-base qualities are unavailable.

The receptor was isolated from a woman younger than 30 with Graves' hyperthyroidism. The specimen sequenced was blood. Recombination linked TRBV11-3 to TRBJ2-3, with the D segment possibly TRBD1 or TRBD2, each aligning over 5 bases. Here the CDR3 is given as CASSLSGALGDTQYF. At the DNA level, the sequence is TGTGCCAGCAGCTTATCCGGGGCCCTCGGGGATACGCAGTATTTT.